Listed here is a single T cell receptor (beta chain). Its antigen remains undetermined. In total, just over 650 healthy bone marrow donors made up the cohort. Cohort members were all nominally healthy when sampled, although unrecorded immune exposures were likely present. The donor was CMV seronegative and was included in the group of several hundred seronegative cohort members. Every donor gave a peripheral blood sample, and the peripheral blood mononuclear cells from that sample were used for TCR beta sequencing. Genomic DNA was extracted from the blood cell samples with the Qiagen DNeasy Blood Extraction Kit. Library prep was done by the immunoSEQ multiplex PCR assay. A mixture of 60 forward primers for TCR Vbeta segments and 13 reverse primers for TCR Jbeta segments was used in the multiplex PCR. A multiplex PCR assay on genomic DNA amplified the CDR3 region of rearranged TCR beta genes. On the Illumina HiSeq System, the amplified TCR beta libraries were sequenced as 87-base-pair reads. The paper's data handling went like this. In a later analysis, tens of millions of unique TCR beta chains were counted across the 690 or so repertoires, and approximately 11 million of these chains were shared by at least two donors. A nearest-neighbor algorithm error-corrected the raw reads and collapsed the reads into unique sequences, merging closely related sequences to remove PCR and sequencing errors. To assign V, D and J gene segments, CDR3 sequences were aligned to IMGT reference sequences. For a sequence to be retained, a match of at least six nucleotides was required to both a V gene segment and a J gene segment. A rearrangement counted as productive if the CDR3 had no stop codons and remained in frame with V and J, and every other rearrangement counted as non-productive. CDR3 was defined according to IMGT convention as the region running from the second conserved V-encoded cysteine to the conserved J-encoded phenylalanine. The earlier analysis of about 620 of the donors excluded sequences that lacked an unambiguous match to a single V gene segment. An earlier analysis of a few hundred of the donors called V segments functional above 56.7% productive rearrangements and segregating when the between-donor standard deviation exceeded 5%. A statistical classification framework was developed to diagnose cytomegalovirus status using the catalog of TCR beta chain sequences. A later analysis assigned V and J genes by comparing TCR nucleotide sequences with IMGT/GENE-DB human TR gene sequences. Using the TCRdist pipeline, a later analysis assigned CDR3 sequences along with most-parsimonious VDJ recombination scenarios. In a later analysis, every TCR beta chain was defined by the combination of its CDR3 amino acid sequence and its V-gene family, and reads without a unique V-gene family were dropped. A later analysis removed 550 to 650 highly shared, low-generation-probability nucleotide sequences to deal with suspected cross-contamination and a sequencing artifact. For each public chain, a later analysis derived a clonal expansion index from normalized ranks of inferred template counts within each repertoire. A later analysis computed generation probabilities with a VDJ recombination model fitted to out-of-frame rearrangements, and checked the results against IGoR. Hypergeometric tests were used in a later analysis to score TCR-TCR, TCR-HLA and TCR-CMV co-occurrence, with a repertoire-size bias correction applied to the TCR pairs. To estimate false discovery rates, a later analysis permuted the HLA or CMV assignments 20 times. A later analysis grouped co-occurring TCRs with DBSCAN, adding TCRdist sequence similarity when clustering within HLA-allele-positive subsets. For co-occurrence clustering, repertoires with fewer than 30,000 or more than 120,000 public chains were excluded, along with about five repertoires with anomalous nucleotide sharing. TCRdb holds this immuneACCESS table with in-frame rearrangements only. Some clones are missing; in checked studies, unresolved V genes explain under half, and the rest has no known cause. The V and J calls and the clone size are those of that table, but D and trimming were determined from the DNA. The table for this sample lists 100,000 to 150,000 clones. Roughly 3.5% of the sample belongs to the ten largest clones.

The CDR3 contains 15 residues, cysteine and phenylalanine counted. Of all the DNA, just the CDR3 is kept, 45 bases in frame from base 1. The CDR1 and CDR2 encoded by the germline V gene are MNHEY and SVGAGI. The V and J ends are trimmed by 5 bases and 0 bases, leaving 13 bases between them. This specimen belongs to a study of cytomegalovirus exposure and HLA in healthy donors (dated by TCRdb to the late 2010s). With respect to the entire study: According to an earlier analysis of 587 of the donors, 150 million to 200 million T cells yielded some 120 million unique TCR beta sequences and about 300 Gb of sequence data. Because of strong linkage in the cohort, roughly five DR-DQ haplotypes were treated as single units for association and clustering. Class I and class II HLA loci were covered by the typing at four-digit resolution. In the later analysis, no new phenotypic data were used to find candidate immune exposures; instead, reliance was placed on TCR beta sequences and their occurrence across donors. Every repertoire in the discovery cohort had been generated on one and the same sequencing platform. A later analysis re-analyzed previously published TCR beta repertoires from approximately 700 donors and added high-resolution HLA genotyping to study TCR occurrence patterns. Of the 350 to 450 genotyped donors, about 80% fell in the genetic ancestry cluster associated with self-reported Caucasian donors. The study profiled the T cell repertoires of under 850 subjects by immunosequencing and related them to cytomegalovirus serostatus. In a later genetic analysis, genome-wide SNP genotypes for about three fifths of the 666 donors were used, and that subset was treated as a discovery cohort. The study combined high-throughput TCR immunosequencing, statistical association of individual TCRs with disease status, and machine learning to predict cytomegalovirus infection status. The study aimed to test whether cataloging public T cell receptors could reveal signatures of past pathogen exposure. Approximately 310 gigabases of sequencing data and 78 million or so unique TCR sequences were included in an early release covering several hundred HLA-typed donors. Besides the first cohort of 500 to 700 subjects, a separate validation cohort made up of 120 different subjects was used. The number of typed donors differed by locus: roughly 629-640 for A, B, C, DRB1 and DQB1; approximately 520 for DQA1; 600 to 610 for DPA1; and roughly 490 for DPB1. Across 300 to 400 genotyped donors of the cohort, an average of roughly 230,000 unique TCR beta nucleotide sequences per donor were sequenced, and roughly a sixth of those sequences were non-productive. Alongside the repertoire data, information on donor age, sex, ethnicity and CMV serostatus was compiled. An earlier analysis of 587 of the donors applied high-throughput TCR beta sequencing to assess whether each TCR beta V gene segment acted as functional or pseudogenic. What the study reported, not specific to this receptor: A later genetic analysis associated a missense DCLRE1C variant with V-gene and J-gene trimming of TCR beta chains, and an independent cohort replicated the association. A further reported finding was that TCR beta sequences accurately predicted the HLA-A and HLA-B alleles for most subjects in the first cohort. In vitro tests confirmed that three of the cytomegalovirus-associated TCR beta chains recognize cytomegalovirus antigens. In both the original and validation cohorts, the classifier was reported to diagnose cytomegalovirus status with high specificity and sensitivity. In a later genetic analysis, fewer N-insertions in productive TCRs were reported among donors in an Asian-associated ancestry cluster than the roughly 700-donor mean. Only TCR beta chains were sequenced in this cohort, and the absence of alpha or paired-chain data limited detectable features. According to the authors, the approach could potentially be generalized to other disease states and immunological phenotypes. A cluster of highly shared sequence variants was judged likely to represent a technical artifact of the sequencing pipeline. In a later analysis, the rate of TCR association differed among HLA loci, with DRB1 alleles having the most associated TCRs and HLA-C alleles having the fewest. A total of some 180 TCR beta chains were listed by the study as associated with cytomegalovirus. Most TCR sequences were observed very rarely across donors, whereas some public TCRs were present in many individuals. When HLA alleles, especially DR and DQ, strongly co-occurred, TCR associations were difficult to assign to individual alleles. In an earlier analysis of more than 450 of the donors, most TCR beta V segments were observed in productive rearrangements about 90% or about 30% of the time, broadly matching IMGT annotations. Several of the top co-occurrence clusters appeared to be linked to parvovirus B19, influenza, CMV and Epstein-Barr virus, according to a later analysis. Some IMGT-functional V segments, including TRBV6-2 and TRBV6-3, could not be told apart with the 87-base-pair reads, so those segments were excluded. In a later analysis, most CMV-associated TCR beta chains were found to appear HLA-restricted, with HLA associations seemingly driven largely by CMV exposure. Specific HLA alleles were associated with 15,000 to 20,000 TCR beta sequences at a false discovery rate of 0.05 in a later analysis. Because HLA typing was unavailable for some donors at each locus, only the typed subset was used in association tests. Presence/absence analyses assumed roughly uniform sequencing depth across donors, an assumption that may not hold. About 15 rarely observed V segments, including chromosome 9 orphons, were excluded from the earlier analysis of about 610 of the donors because counts were too low. CMV serostatus was the only immune exposure information available for the cohort. In a later analysis, HLA-associated TCR beta chains were found to be more clonally expanded and to have lower generation probabilities than equally common non-associated chains. Linkage disequilibrium might explain the correlated functional status among segregating V segments, but an unknown experimental factor could not be excluded.

The chain was built from TRBV6-5 and TRBJ1-1, with TRBD1 as a weak D call on 6 bases. The clonotype was recovered from a man in his late teens or twenties in good health and CMV-seronegative. The specimen sequenced was PBMCs. The DNA sequence reads TGTGCCAGCAGTCCGATACAGGGCCTGAACACTGAAGCTTTCTTT. This encodes CASSPIQGLNTEAFF.